The next 12 T cell receptor beta chains were all read from a single sample in a study of metastatic and nonmetastatic thyroid tumors. TCRdb re-clonotyped the PCR reads via MiXCR. The sample lists around 23,000 clones, about a fifth occurring once. All patients were treatment-naive before thyroid surgery. The material sequenced was blood. Receptors were obtained from a female donor with papillary thyroid cancer or a benign thyroid nodule (not recorded which). Some clones in this sample may be carry-over from other donors' samples.

DNA of the CDR3: TGTGCCACCAGTGTCAGGGAGGTCCACACCGGGGAGCTGTTTTTT. Translated: CATSVREVHTGELFF. The chain uses TRBV24-1 and TRBJ2-2, with D possibly TRBD2 on 6 matching bases. V lost 5 bases, J lost 3 bases, and 12 bases lay in between. In germline, CDR1 is KGHDR, CDR2 SFDVKD. The CDR3 runs to 15 residues.

There are many counts of this clone. V usage is TRBV29-1 and J usage is TRBJ2-5, with 8 positions matching TRBD2. Germline V gene sequence: CDR1 SQVTM, CDR2 ANQGSEA. V trimming: 5 bases; J trimming: 0 bases; junction bases outside the gene matches: 5. CDR3 length: 14 residues. The CDR3 protein is CSVPPGLDQETQYF. CDR3 in DNA: TGCAGCGTTCCGCCGGGACTAGACCAAGAGACCCAGTACTTC.

This clone was found a few times. The genes are TRBV25-1 and TRBJ2-3; no firm D call. Looked up from germline, CDR1 is MGHDK and CDR2 is SYGVNS. Trimming removed 2 bases from V and 0 bases from J, with 9 bases in between. The CDR3 runs 15 residues. CDR3 in DNA: TGTGCCAGCAGTGAAGGTACTTCTAGCACAGATACGCAGTATTTT. It specifies CASSEGTSSTDTQYF.

This clone appeared many times. The V and J genes are TRBV7-9 and TRBJ2-1, with D maybe TRBD2 (5 bases). Germline V gives CDR1 SEHNR, CDR2 FQNEAQ (reference sequence). Deletions cut 5 bases from V and 3 bases from J, with 17 bases between. The CDR3 totals 16 residues. The CDR3: CASSAPSGWGYNEQFF. CDR3 nucleotide sequence: TGTGCCAGCAGCGCCCCGAGCGGATGGGGCTACAATGAGCAGTTCTTC.

Points on this clone: Sequence at one end of the junction differs from germline and may be a read error. The rearrangement uses TRBV5-1 and TRBJ2-7; 8 nucleotides line up with TRBD2. This CDR3 region has 17 residues. Germline CDR1 is SGHRS and CDR2 is YFSETQ. In DNA, the CDR3 is TGCGCCAGCATCTTGATGCCGCCGGGGGGGCTGTGGTACGAGCAGTACTTC. Translated: CASILMPPGGLWYEQYF.

CDR3 in DNA: TGTGCCAGTAGTAAACTAGCGGGCCCCCTTAGCACAGATACGCAGTATTTT. Translating it yields CASSKLAGPLSTDTQYF. The chain uses TRBV19 and TRBJ2-3; 9 nucleotides match TRBD2. Trimming cost V 4 bases and J 0 bases; bases outside gene matches: 8. The CDR3 is 17 amino acids. Germline lookup yields CDR1 LNHDA and CDR2 SQIVND (reference sequence).

For this clone: Since a much larger clone is just one base distant, this may be a read error. This chain links TRBV24-1 with TRBJ2-3, with TRBD1 as a possible D gene (5 bases). The end of the DNA fits TRBJ1-5 better, so the J call may be wrong. CDR1 and CDR2 from the germline V gene are KGHDR and SFDVKD. The CDR3 has 11 amino acids. CDR3 protein: CATSDTGTQHF. CDR3 bases: TGTGCCACCAGTGACACAGGTACGCAGCATTTT.

The V gene is TRBV20-1, the J gene TRBJ2-7; D perhaps matches TRBD2 (5 bases). Looked up from germline, CDR1 is DFQATT and CDR2 is SNEGSKA (reference sequence). Between the trimmed V and J ends, which lost 1 base and 6 bases, there was a span of 19 bases. This CDR3 comprises 15 residues. The CDR3 region is CSARGRQLEGTEQYF. The CDR3 bases are TGCAGTGCTAGAGGCCGCCAGCTTGAGGGAACCGAGCAGTACTTC.

By sample fraction, this clone is medium-sized. The rearrangement joins TRBV18 to TRBJ1-2; 7 bases line up with TRBD1. Germline CDR1 and CDR2: KGHSH and LQKENI. This CDR3 spans 12 amino acids. The junction had 0 bases not matched to a gene; V was cut back by 3 bases and J by 5 bases. CDR3 DNA: TGTGCCAGCTCACCGACAGGGTATGGCTACACCTTC. Its protein product is CASSPTGYGYTF.

The chain employs TRBV20-1 and TRBJ1-6, with 9 bases lining up with TRBD1. The germline gives CDR1 DFQATT, CDR2 SNEGSKA (reference sequence). V dropped 0 bases and J dropped 14; count of bases not matched to a gene: 20. The CDR3 is 18 amino acids. The CDR3 region has the DNA TGCAGTGCTAGAGATTCAACCCCGGGACAGGGCCGCGGAAGGTCCCTCCACTTT. The encoded protein is CSARDSTPGQGRGRSLHF.

This clone has ten or more counts. The CDR3 bases are TGCAGTGCTAGACCATGGGACAGGGCGTTAGAAGATACGCAGTATTTT. Amino acid sequence: CSARPWDRALEDTQYF. The V call is TRBV20-1, the J call TRBJ2-3, with 9 bases aligning to TRBD1. V lost 2 bases, J lost 5 bases, and 11 bases stayed unmatched. Per germline, CDR1 DFQATT and CDR2 SNEGSKA (reference sequence). The CDR3 extends over 16 amino acids.

This chain uses TRBV28 with TRBJ1-6; TRBD1 matches at 11 bases. The CDR3 sequence is 16 residues long. Unmatched junction bases numbered 8, after V lost 5 bases and J lost 8 bases. Germline V gives CDR1 MDHEN, CDR2 SYDVKM. Here the CDR3 DNA reads TGTGCCAGCAGTCCCGGACAGGGGGCGGAAGATTCACCCCTCCACTTT. Its protein product is CASSPGQGAEDSPLHF.